This entry lists 21 T cell receptor beta chains sequenced from one sample in a study of shared clonotypes between healthy human individuals (dated by TCRdb to about 2020). The library was prepared using the immunoSEQ multiplex PCR assay. TCRdb mirrors the immuneACCESS table, restricted to in-frame sequences. Some clones are absent from its copies; in checked studies, under half trace to an unresolved V gene, and the reason for the others is unknown. This sample lists a few million clones; more than 85% were detected once. The top ten clones comprise 0.3% to 0.4% of the sample. The specimen was naive CD4+ T cells from PBMCs. Sample cell subset or site, as interpreted from the label and publication: CD45RA+ positively selected. These receptor sequences come from a man younger than 35 in good health. Some clones in this sample may be carry-over from other donors' samples.

V is TRBV6-5 and J is TRBJ2-6; 8 bases line up with TRBD1. With 10 bases clipped from V and 2 bases from J, the junction kept 7 bases outside the gene matches. Germline V gene sequence: CDR1 MNHEY, CDR2 SVGAGI. There are 15 residues in the CDR3. The DNA of the CDR3 is TGTGCCACCAGGGGGCGCCCAGCTGGGGCCAACGTCCTGACTTTC. As protein: CATRGRPAGANVLTF.

Comments on this clone: Other DNA sequences in this specimen translate into the identical CDR3. V is TRBV27 and J is TRBJ2-7, with D hard to call. Germline V gives CDR1 MNHEY, CDR2 SMNVEV (reference sequence). This CDR3 is built from 12 residues. With 5 bases removed from V and 4 bases from J, the gap between germline ends came to 9 bases. DNA of the CDR3: TGTGCCAGCAGTCTCCGAGGATACGAGCAGTACTTC. Encoded protein: CASSLRGYEQYF.

As for this clone: The same CDR3 also results from other DNA sequences found in this sample. The rearrangement links TRBV5-1 to TRBJ2-7, with 7 nucleotides matching TRBD1. Trimming took 1 base from V and 2 from J; bases not matched to a gene: 3. CDR3 length equals 14 residues. Germline V gene data show CDR1 as SGHRS and CDR2 as YFSETQ. The CDR3 spells CASSLSQGPYEQYF. Written as DNA, the CDR3 is TGCGCCAGCAGCTTGTCACAGGGGCCCTACGAGCAGTACTTC.

The chain joins TRBV2 to TRBJ2-5, with a weak D call TRBD1 (5 bases). Deletions cut 7 bases from V and 1 base from J, with 10 bases between. Germline V gene sequence: CDR1 SNHLY, CDR2 FYNNEI. There are 13 residues in the CDR3. CDR3 sequence (DNA): TGTGCCAGCACTTCTGACAGCCAAGAGACCCAGTACTTC. The encoded protein is CASTSDSQETQYF. Variable domain in full (rest from reference TRBV2 and TRBJ2-5): EPEVTQTPSHQVTQMGQEVILRCVPISNHLYFYWYRQILGQKVEFLVSFYNNEISEKSEIFDDQFSVERPDGSNFTLKIRSTKLEDSAMYFCASTSDSQETQYFGPGTRLLVL.

On this clone itself: Other DNA variants within this sample encode the same CDR3. The rearrangement joins TRBV5-1 to TRBJ2-5; D is possibly TRBD2 (5 bases). Germline CDR1 is SGHRS and CDR2 is YFSETQ. The CDR3 covers 13 residues. Trimming left V 4 bases short and J 0 bases short, with 7 bases between. The chain's CDR3 is CASSLEDQETQYF. CDR3 coding DNA: TGCGCCAGCAGCCTGGAGGACCAAGAGACCCAGTACTTC.

This chain links TRBV10-1 with TRBJ2-3; 7 bases are a match to TRBD2. CDR3 length: 15 amino acids. The ends lost 4 bases at V and 0 bases at J; junction bases unmatched: 4. The germline CDR1 and CDR2 sequences are WNHNN and SYGVQD (reference sequence). The chain's CDR3 is CASSVLSGSTDTQYF. DNA of the CDR3: TGCGCCAGCAGTGTGCTTAGCGGGAGCACAGATACGCAGTATTTT.

The chain carries TRBV28 and TRBJ1-3; D is undetermined. Germline CDR1 MDHEN, CDR2 SYDVKM. This CDR3 contains 15 residues. The V gene lost 8 bases and the J gene lost 0 bases, with 14 bases spanning the gap. CDR3 loop: CASVSSGISGNTIYF. The CDR3 DNA sequence: TGTGCCAGCGTATCCTCGGGAATCTCTGGAAACACCATATATTTT.

The chain has TRBV28 and TRBJ1-2; 7 bases agree with TRBD1. The germline V gene encodes CDR1 MDHEN and CDR2 SYDVKM. The ends lost 4 bases at V and 4 bases at J; junction bases unmatched: 6. CDR3 length: 14 residues. The CDR3, as DNA: TGTGCCAGCAGTTCCCCGGGACAGTCCTATGGCTACACCTTC. It is translated as CASSSPGQSYGYTF.

The chain combines TRBV28 with TRBJ2-7; D may be TRBD2 (6 bases). V lost 6 bases, J lost 5 bases, and 17 bases lay in between. CDR3 length: 14 residues. Looked up from germline, CDR1 is MDHEN and CDR2 is SYDVKM. The CDR3 coding sequence is TGTGCCAGCAGGGGGAACGGGAGAGCCGACGAGCAGTACTTC. It encodes CASRGNGRADEQYF.

The chain links TRBV27 to TRBJ1-5; D possibly corresponds to TRBD1 (6 bases). The germline CDR1 and CDR2 sequences are MNHEY and SMNVEV (reference sequence). The CDR3 totals 14 residues. The V and J ends lost 3 bases and 6 bases respectively, with 12 bases between them. CDR3 bases: TGTGCCAGCAGTTTCCAGGGGAAGGGTCAGCCCCAGCATTTT. Protein sequence: CASSFQGKGQPQHF.

The V call is TRBV6-1, the J call TRBJ2-1, with TRBD2 matching over 7 bases. The CDR3 contains 14 residues. Trimming at V came to 2 bases and at J to 8 bases, leaving 6 bases not matched to a gene. Germline CDR1 MNHNS, CDR2 SASEGT. As DNA, the CDR3 is TGTGCCAGCAGTGAAAGACTAGCCATCGATGAGCAGTTCTTC. This encodes CASSERLAIDEQFF.

The CDR3 region has the DNA TGCGCCAGCAGCTCGGGACTGAGGAACACTGAAGCTTTCTTT. Translating it yields CASSSGLRNTEAFF. This sequence joins TRBV5-1 and TRBJ1-1; weak D call: TRBD1 (5 bases). CDR1 and CDR2 (germline): SGHRS, YFSETQ. Between the trimmed V and J ends, which lost 3 bases and 1 base, there was a span of 10 bases. This CDR3 has 14 amino acids.

The chain combines TRBV2 with TRBJ2-7; D might be TRBD1 or TRBD2, each matching 5 bases. This CDR3 comprises 14 residues. CDR1 and CDR2 from the germline V gene are SNHLY and FYNNEI. V lost 7 bases and J 0 bases, leaving 13 bases between the germline ends. CDR3 region: CASTWGTTSYEQYF. CDR3 nucleotide sequence: TGTGCCAGCACATGGGGGACCACCTCCTACGAGCAGTACTTC.

The genes are TRBV6-1 and TRBJ1-2; the D gene is possibly TRBD1 (6 bases). CDR3 length equals 14 residues. Germline CDR1 reads MNHNS; CDR2 reads SASEGT. The V and J ends lost 2 bases and 4 bases respectively, with 11 bases between them. The CDR3 DNA follows: TGTGCCAGCAGTGAAAGCGGGGGCCTCTATGGCTACACCTTC. Protein sequence: CASSESGGLYGYTF.

This clone was picked up one time. This chain joins TRBV19 and TRBJ1-3; D not resolved. The V end lost 7 bases, the J end lost 0 bases, and 10 bases lay between the germline ends. CDR1 and CDR2 from the germline V gene are LNHDA and SQIVND (reference sequence). The CDR3 is 14 residues long. In nucleotides, the CDR3 is TGTGCCAGTAACCAGGCAATCTCTGGAAACACCATATATTTT. Protein: CASNQAISGNTIYF. Full variable domain (remainder filled in from reference TRBV19 and TRBJ1-3): DGGITQSPKYLFRKEGQNVTLSCEQNLNHDAMYWYRQDPGQGLRLIYYSQIVNDFQKGDIAEGYSVSREKKESFPLTVTSAQKNPTAFYLCASNQAISGNTIYFGEGSWLTVV.

The V gene is TRBV7-2, the J gene TRBJ2-1; 12 bases map to TRBD2. The CDR3 has 15 amino acids. Germline loops: CDR1 SGHTA, CDR2 FQGNSA. V lost 5 bases and J lost 8; bases outside the gene matches: 7. CDR3 loop: CASSLLAGGMDEQFF. The CDR3 DNA reads TGTGCCAGCAGCCTCCTAGCGGGAGGGATGGATGAGCAGTTCTTC.

The chain has TRBV27 and TRBJ2-7; 15 nucleotides agree with TRBD2. The germline V gene has CDR1 MNHEY and CDR2 SMNVEV (reference sequence). The trim removed 3 bases at V and 2 bases at J, leaving 8 bases unmatched. The CDR3 covers 18 residues. The CDR3 loop reads CASSLGLAGGGGTYEQYF. The CDR3 DNA follows: TGTGCCAGCAGTTTGGGACTAGCGGGAGGAGGGGGTACCTACGAGCAGTACTTC.

This clone was detected only once. This rearrangement joins TRBV29-1 to TRBJ2-5; D call uncertain. Trimming cost V 2 bases and J 5 bases, with 12 bases left between them. The CDR3 is made up of 13 amino acids. CDR1 is SQVTM, CDR2 ANQGSEA, per germline. In DNA, the CDR3 is TGCAGCGTTGAACAGGAATCACGGGAGACCCAGTACTTC. The encoded protein is CSVEQESRETQYF.

V is TRBV25-1 and J is TRBJ1-6, with a tentative D call TRBD1 (5 bases). This CDR3 is built from 13 residues. Germline CDR1 is MGHDK and CDR2 is SYGVNS. V gave up 4 bases and J gave up 13 bases, with 14 bases separating them. The CDR3 coding sequence is TGTGCCAGCAGTGTCGGGGCCCAGGCGCCCCTCCACTTT. This codes for CASSVGAQAPLHF.

This sequence joins TRBV2 and TRBJ2-1; possible D gene TRBD2, 5 bases. V gave up 8 bases and J gave up 5 bases, with 19 bases separating them. Germline CDR1 and CDR2: SNHLY and FYNNEI. The CDR3 is 15 amino acids. Written as DNA, the CDR3 is TGTGCCAGCCATCCCACTAGTTCGTACCACAATGAGCAGTTCTTC. It specifies CASHPTSSYHNEQFF.

This chain uses TRBV7-2 with TRBJ1-2, with D unclear. Germline loops: CDR1 SGHTA, CDR2 FQGNSA. There are 15 residues in the CDR3. V was trimmed by 2 bases and J by 3 bases, leaving 13 bases between them. Here the CDR3 DNA reads TGTGCCAGCAGCTTAAGTGGAGGCCGGGACTATGGCTACACCTTC. This codes for CASSLSGGRDYGYTF.